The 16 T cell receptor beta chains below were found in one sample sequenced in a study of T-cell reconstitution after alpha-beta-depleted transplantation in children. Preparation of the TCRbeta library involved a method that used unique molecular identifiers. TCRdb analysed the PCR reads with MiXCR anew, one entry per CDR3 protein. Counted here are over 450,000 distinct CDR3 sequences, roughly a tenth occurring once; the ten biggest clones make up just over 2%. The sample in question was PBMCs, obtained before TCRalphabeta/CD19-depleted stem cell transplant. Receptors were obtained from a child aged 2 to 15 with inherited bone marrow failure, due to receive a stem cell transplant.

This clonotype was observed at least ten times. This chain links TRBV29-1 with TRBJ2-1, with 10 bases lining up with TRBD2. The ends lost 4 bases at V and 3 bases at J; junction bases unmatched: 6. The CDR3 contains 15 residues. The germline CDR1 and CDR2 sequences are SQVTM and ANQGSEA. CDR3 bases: TGCAGCGTTGGCTCCCTAGCGGGAGTCTACAATGAGCAGTTCTTC. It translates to CSVGSLAGVYNEQFF.

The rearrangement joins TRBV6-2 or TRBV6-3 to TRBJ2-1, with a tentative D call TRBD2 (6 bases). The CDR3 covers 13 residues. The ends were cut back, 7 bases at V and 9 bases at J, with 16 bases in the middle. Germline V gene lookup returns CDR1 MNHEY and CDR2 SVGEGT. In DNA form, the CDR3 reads TGTGCCAGCAATATCTACGGGGGAGGTGAGCAGTTCTTC. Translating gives CASNIYGGGEQFF.

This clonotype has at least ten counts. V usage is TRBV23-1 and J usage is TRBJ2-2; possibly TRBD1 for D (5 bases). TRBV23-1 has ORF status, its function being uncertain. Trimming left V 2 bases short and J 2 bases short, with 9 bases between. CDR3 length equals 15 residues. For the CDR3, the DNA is TGCGCCAGCAGTCAACAGGGTCCCAACACCGGGGAGCTGTTTTTT. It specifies CASSQQGPNTGELFF.

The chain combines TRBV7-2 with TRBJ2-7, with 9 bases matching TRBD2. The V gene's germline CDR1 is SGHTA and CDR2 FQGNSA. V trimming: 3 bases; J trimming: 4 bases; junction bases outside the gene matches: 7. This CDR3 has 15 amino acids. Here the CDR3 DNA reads TGTGCCAGCAGCTTTAAGGGCGGGAGGGGATACGAGCAGTACTTC. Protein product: CASSFKGGRGYEQYF.

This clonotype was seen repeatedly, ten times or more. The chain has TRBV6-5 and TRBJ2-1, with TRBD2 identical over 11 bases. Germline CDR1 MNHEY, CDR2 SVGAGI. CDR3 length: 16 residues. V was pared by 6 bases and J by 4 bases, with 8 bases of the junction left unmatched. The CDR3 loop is CASRLVAGGPYNEQFF. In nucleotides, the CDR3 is TGTGCCAGCAGACTCGTAGCGGGAGGGCCTTACAATGAGCAGTTCTTC.

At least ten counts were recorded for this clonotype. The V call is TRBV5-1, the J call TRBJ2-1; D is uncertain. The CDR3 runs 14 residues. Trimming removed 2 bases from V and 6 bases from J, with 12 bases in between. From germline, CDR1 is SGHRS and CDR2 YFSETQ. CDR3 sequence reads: CASSFSAFGNEQFF. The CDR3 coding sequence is TGCGCCAGCAGCTTTTCAGCGTTCGGCAATGAGCAGTTCTTC.

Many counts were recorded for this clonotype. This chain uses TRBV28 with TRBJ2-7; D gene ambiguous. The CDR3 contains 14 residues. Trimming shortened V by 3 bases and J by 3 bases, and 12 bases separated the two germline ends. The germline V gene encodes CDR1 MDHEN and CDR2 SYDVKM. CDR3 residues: CASSLQDHNYEQYF. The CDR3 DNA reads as TGTGCCAGCAGTTTGCAGGACCACAACTACGAGCAGTACTTC.

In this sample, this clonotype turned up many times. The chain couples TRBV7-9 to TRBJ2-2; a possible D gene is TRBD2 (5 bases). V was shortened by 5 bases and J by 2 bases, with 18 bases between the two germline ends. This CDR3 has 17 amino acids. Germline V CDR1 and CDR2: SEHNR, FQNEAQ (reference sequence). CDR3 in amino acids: CASSGLALLPNTGELFF. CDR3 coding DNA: TGTGCCAGCAGCGGACTCGCCTTACTACCAAACACCGGGGAGCTGTTTTTT.

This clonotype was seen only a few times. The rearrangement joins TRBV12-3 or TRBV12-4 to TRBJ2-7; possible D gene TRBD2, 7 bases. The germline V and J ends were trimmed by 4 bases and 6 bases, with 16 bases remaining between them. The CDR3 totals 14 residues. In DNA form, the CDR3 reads TGTGCCAGCAGTTCGGTGGGGGGGGCCGGCGAGCAGTACTTC. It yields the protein CASSSVGGAGEQYF.

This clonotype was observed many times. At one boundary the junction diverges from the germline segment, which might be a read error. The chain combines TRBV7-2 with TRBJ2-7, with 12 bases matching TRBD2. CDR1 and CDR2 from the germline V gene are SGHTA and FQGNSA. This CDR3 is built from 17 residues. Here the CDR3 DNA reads TGTGCCAGCAGCCTAAGCACCATACCGGGACTAGCGGGTTCGAAGTCCTTC. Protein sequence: CASSLSTIPGLAGSKSF.

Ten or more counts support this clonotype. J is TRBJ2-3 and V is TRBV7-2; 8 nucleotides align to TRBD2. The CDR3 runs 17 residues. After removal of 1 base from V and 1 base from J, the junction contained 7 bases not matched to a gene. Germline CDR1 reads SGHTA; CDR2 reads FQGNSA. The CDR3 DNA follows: TGTGCCAGCAGCTTAGTGAGTAGCGGGATTGGCACAGATACGCAGTATTTT. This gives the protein CASSLVSSGIGTDTQYF.

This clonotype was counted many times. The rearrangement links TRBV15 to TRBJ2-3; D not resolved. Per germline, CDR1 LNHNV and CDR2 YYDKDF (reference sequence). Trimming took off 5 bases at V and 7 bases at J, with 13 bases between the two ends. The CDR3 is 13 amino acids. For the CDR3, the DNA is TGTGCCACCAGCGGGCCTACCCCGAATACGCAGTATTTT. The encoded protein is CATSGPTPNTQYF.

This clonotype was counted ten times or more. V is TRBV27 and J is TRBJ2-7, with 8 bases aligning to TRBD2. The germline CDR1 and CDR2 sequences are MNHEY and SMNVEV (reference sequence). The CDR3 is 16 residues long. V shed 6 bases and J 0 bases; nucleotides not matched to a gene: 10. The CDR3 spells CASRTLSSGDSYEQYF. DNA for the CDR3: TGTGCCAGCAGGACCCTTAGTAGCGGGGACTCCTACGAGCAGTACTTC.

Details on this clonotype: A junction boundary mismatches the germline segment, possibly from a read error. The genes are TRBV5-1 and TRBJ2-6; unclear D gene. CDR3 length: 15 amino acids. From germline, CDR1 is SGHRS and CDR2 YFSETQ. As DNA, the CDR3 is TGCGCCCGCAGCTCACGCCCCTCAGGGGCCAACGTCCTGACTTTC. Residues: CARSSRPSGANVLTF.

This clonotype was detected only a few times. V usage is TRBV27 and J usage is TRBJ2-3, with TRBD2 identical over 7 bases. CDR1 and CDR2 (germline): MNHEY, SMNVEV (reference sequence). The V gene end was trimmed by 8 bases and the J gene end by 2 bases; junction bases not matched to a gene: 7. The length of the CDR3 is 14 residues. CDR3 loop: CASGPSGFTDTQYF. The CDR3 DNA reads TGTGCCAGCGGCCCTAGCGGATTCACAGATACGCAGTATTTT.

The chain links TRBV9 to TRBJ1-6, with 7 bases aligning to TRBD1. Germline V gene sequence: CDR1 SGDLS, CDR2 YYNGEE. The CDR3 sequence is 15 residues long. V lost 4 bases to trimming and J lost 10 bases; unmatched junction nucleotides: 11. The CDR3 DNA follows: TGTGCCAGCAGCCCCAAACAGGGGCGTATCTCACCCCTCCACTTT. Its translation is CASSPKQGRISPLHF.